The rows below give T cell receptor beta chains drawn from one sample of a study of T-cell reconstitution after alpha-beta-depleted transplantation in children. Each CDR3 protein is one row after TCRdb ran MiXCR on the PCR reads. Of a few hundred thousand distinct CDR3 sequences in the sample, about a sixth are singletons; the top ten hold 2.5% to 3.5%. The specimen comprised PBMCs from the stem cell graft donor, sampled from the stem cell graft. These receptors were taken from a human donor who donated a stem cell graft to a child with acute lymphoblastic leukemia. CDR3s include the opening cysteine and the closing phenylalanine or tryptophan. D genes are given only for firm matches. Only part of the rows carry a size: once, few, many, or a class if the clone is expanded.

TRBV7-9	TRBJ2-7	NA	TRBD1	CASSLAGPGQGFYEQYF	TGTGCCAGCAGCTTAGCTGGTCCGGGACAGGGGTTCTACGAGCAGTACTTC
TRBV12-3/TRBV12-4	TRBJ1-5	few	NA	CASSLSVSLQGLDQPQHF	TGTGCCAGCAGTTTAAGCGTATCTTTACAGGGACTGGATCAGCCCCAGCATTTT
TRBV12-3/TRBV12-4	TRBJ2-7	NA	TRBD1	CASSLRAGGRHEQYF	TGTGCCAGCAGTTTAAGGGCAGGGGGCCGGCACGAGCAGTACTTC
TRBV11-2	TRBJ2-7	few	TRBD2	CASSSPRREGAYEQYF	TGTGCCAGCAGCTCCCCGCGGAGGGAGGGAGCCTACGAGCAGTACTTC
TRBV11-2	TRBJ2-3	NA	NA	CASSLELRTDTQYF	TGTGCCAGCAGCTTAGAACTGCGCACAGATACGCAGTATTTT
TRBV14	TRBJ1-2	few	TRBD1	CASSQARTGVSGGYTF	TGTGCCAGCAGCCAAGCAAGGACAGGGGTATCCGGTGGCTACACCTTC
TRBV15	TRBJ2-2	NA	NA	CATSRDRGSGELFF	TGTGCCACCAGCAGAGATCGGGGTTCCGGGGAGCTGTTTTTT
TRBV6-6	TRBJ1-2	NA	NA	CASSYSGSHGYTF	TGTGCCAGCAGTTACTCTGGGTCCCATGGCTACACCTTC
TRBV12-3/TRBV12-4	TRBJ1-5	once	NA	CASSFAGVVQPQHF	TGTGCCAGCAGTTTTGCGGGGGTGGTACAGCCCCAGCATTTT
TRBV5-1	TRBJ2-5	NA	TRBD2	CASSASSGQETQYF	TGCGCCAGCAGCGCGTCTAGCGGCCAAGAGACCCAGTACTTC
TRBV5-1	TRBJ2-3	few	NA	CASSWPTGTDTDTQYF	TGCGCCAGCAGCTGGCCTACGGGGACGGACACAGATACGCAGTATTTT
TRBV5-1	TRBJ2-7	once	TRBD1	CATSTWDRPYEQYF	TGCGCCACCAGCACCTGGGACAGACCCTACGAGCAGTACTTC
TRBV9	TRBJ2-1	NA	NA	CASSVRSGGSSYNEQFF	TGTGCCAGCAGCGTAAGGTCCGGAGGGAGCTCCTACAATGAGCAGTTCTTC
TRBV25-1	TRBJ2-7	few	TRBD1	CASSEVRDREAYEQYF	TGTGCCAGCAGTGAAGTTAGGGACAGGGAGGCCTACGAGCAGTACTTC
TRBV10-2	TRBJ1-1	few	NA	CASREDTEAFF	TGCGCCAGCAGGGAGGACACTGAAGCTTTCTTT
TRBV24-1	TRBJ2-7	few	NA	CATSDSKRSSYEQYF	TGTGCCACCAGTGACTCGAAGCGGTCGTCCTACGAGCAGTACTTC
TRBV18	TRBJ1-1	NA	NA	CASSSDLGGNTEAFF	TGTGCCAGCTCATCGGACCTGGGGGGAAATACTGAAGCTTTCTTT
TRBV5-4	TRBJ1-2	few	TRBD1	CASNRFVTGHYGYTF	TGTGCCAGCAACCGATTCGTGACAGGGCACTATGGCTACACCTTC
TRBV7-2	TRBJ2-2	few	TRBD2	CASSLTSGRANTGELFF	TGTGCCAGCAGCCTGACTAGCGGAAGAGCAAACACCGGGGAGCTGTTTTTT
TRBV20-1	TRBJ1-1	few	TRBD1	CSATRDSTNTEAFF	TGCAGTGCCACGAGGGACAGTACGAACACTGAAGCTTTCTTT